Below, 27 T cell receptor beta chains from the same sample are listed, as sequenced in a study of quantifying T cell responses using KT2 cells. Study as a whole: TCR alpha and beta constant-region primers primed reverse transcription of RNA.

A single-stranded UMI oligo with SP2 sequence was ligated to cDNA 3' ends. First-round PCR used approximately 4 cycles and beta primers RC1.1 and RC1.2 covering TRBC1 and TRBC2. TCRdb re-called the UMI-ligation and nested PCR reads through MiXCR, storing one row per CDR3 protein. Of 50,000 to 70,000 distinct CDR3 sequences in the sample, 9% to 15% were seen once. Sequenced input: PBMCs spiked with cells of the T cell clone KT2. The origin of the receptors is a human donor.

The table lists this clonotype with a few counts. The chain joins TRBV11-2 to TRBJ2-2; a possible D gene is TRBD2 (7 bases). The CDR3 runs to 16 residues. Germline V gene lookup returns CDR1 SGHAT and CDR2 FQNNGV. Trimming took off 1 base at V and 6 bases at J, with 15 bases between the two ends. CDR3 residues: CASSLVRGGGAGELFF. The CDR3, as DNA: TGTGCCAGCAGCTTAGTGCGCGGGGGCGGAGCCGGGGAGCTGTTTTTT.

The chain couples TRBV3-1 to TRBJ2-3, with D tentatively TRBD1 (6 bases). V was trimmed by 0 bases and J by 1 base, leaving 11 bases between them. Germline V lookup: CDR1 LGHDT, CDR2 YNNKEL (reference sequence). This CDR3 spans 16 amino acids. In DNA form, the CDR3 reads TGTGCCAGCAGCCAAGATCCGACAGGAGGCACAGATACGCAGTATTTT. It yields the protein CASSQDPTGGTDTQYF.

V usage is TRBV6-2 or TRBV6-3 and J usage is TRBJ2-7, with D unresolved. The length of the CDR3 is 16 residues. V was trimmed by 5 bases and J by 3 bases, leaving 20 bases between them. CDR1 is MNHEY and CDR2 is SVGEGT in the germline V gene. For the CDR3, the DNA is TGTGCCAGCAGTCAGGACGGCGCCTTGGTAGGCTACGAGCAGTACTTC. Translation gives CASSQDGALVGYEQYF.

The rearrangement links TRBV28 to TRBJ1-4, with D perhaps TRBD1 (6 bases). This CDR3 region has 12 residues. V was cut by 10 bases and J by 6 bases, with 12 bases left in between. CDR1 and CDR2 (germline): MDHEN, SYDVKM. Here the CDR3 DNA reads TGTGCCACCATAAAGGGGGATGAAAAACTGTTTTTT. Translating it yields CATIKGDEKLFF.

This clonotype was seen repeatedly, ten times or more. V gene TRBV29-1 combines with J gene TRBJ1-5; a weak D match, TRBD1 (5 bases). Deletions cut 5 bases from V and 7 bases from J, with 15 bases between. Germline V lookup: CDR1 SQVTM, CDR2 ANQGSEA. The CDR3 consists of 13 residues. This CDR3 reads CSVSGGPDQPQHF. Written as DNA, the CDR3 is TGCAGCGTTTCGGGGGGTCCTGACCAGCCCCAGCATTTT. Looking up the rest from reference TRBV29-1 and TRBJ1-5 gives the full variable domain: SAVISQKPSRDICQRGTSLTIQCQVDSQVTMMFWYRQQPGQSLTLIATANQGSEATYESGFVIDKFPISRPNLTFSTLTVSNMSPEDSSIYLCSVSGGPDQPQHFGDGTRLSIL.

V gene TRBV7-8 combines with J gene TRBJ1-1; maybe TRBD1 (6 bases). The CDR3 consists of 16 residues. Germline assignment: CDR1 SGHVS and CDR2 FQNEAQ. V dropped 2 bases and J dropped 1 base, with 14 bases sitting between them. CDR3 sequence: CASSLIRGTQNTEAFF. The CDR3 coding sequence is TGTGCCAGCAGCTTAATAAGGGGGACCCAGAACACTGAAGCTTTCTTT.

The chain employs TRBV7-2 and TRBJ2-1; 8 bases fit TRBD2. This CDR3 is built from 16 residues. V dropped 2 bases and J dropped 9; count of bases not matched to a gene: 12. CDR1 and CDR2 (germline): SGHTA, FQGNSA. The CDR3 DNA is TGTGCCAGCAGCTTACCCGGGACTAGAGGAAACGGTGAGCAGTTCTTC. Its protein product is CASSLPGTRGNGEQFF.

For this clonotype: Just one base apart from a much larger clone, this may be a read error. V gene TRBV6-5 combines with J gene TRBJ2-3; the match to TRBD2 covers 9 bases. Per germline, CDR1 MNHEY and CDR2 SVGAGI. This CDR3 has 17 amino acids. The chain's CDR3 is CASSYSPLSGGADAQYF. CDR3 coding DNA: TGTGCCAGCAGTTACTCGCCTCTTAGCGGGGGTGCAGATGCGCAGTATTTT.

CDR3 nucleotide sequence: TGCGCCAGCTGTCCCGCAGGGAATAACGGGGGCACTGAAGCTTTCTTT. Protein sequence: CASCPAGNNGGTEAFF. The chain carries TRBV5-1 and TRBJ1-1, with a tentative D call TRBD1 (5 bases). This CDR3 comprises 16 residues. The V and J ends lost 7 bases and 4 bases respectively, with 23 bases between them. Germline V gives CDR1 SGHRS, CDR2 YFSETQ.

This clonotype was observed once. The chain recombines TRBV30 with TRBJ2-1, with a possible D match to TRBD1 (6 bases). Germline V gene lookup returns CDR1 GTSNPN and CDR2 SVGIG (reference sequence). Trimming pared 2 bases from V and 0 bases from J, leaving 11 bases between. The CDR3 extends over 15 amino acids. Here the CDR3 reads CAWSQGISSYNEQFF. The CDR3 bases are TGTGCCTGGAGTCAGGGGATAAGCTCCTACAATGAGCAGTTCTTC.

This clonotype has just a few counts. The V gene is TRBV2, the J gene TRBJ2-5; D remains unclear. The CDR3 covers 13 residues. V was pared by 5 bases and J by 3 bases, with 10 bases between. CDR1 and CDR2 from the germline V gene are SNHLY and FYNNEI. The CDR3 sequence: CASSSTWKETQYF. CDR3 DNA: TGTGCCAGCAGTTCGACCTGGAAAGAGACCCAGTACTTC.

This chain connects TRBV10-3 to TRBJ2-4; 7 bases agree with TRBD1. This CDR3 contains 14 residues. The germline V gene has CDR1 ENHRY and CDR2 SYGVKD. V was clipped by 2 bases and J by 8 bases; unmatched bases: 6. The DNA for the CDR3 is TGTGCCATCAGTGAGGGACAGGTACCTGACATTCAGTACTTC. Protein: CAISEGQVPDIQYF.

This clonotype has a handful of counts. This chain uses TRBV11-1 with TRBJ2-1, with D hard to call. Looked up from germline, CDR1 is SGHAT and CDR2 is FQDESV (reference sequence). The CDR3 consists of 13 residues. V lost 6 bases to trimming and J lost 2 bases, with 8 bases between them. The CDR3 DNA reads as TGTGCCAGCAGTTTTGGCCCCTACAATGAGCAGTTCTTC. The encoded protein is CASSFGPYNEQFF.

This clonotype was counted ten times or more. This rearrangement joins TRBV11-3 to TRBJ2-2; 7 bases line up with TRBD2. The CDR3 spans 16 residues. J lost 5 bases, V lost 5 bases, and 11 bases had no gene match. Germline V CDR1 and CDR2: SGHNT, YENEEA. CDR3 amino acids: CASSPRGRGGTGELFF. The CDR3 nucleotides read TGTGCCAGCAGCCCGCGCGGACGGGGAGGGACCGGGGAGCTGTTTTTT.

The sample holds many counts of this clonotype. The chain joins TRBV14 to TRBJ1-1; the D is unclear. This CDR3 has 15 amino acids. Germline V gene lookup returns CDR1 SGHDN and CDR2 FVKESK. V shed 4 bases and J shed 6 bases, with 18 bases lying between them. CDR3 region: CASSPTVVRGAEAFF. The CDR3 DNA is TGTGCCAGCAGCCCTACCGTGGTTCGTGGCGCTGAAGCTTTCTTT.

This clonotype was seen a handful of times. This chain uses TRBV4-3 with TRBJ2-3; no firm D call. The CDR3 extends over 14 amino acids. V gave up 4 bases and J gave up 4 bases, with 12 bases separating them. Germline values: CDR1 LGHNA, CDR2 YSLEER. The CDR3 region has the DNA TGCGCCAGCAGCCCAGAGCCGGCTGCAGATACGCAGTATTTT. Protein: CASSPEPAADTQYF.

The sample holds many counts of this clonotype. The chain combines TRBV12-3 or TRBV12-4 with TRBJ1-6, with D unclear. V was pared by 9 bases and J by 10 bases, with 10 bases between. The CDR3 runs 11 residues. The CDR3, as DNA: TGTGCCAGTGGTTGGGAGTCACCCCTCCACTTT. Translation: CASGWESPLHF.

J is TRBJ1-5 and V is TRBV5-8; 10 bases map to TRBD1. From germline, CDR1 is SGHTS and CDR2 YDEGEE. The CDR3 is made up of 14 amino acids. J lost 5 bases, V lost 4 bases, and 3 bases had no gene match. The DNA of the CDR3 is TGTGCCAGCAGCCGGACAGGGGGATATCAGCCCCAGCATTTT. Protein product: CASSRTGGYQPQHF. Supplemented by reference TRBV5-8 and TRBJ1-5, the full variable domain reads EAGVTQSPTHLIKTRGQQATLRCSPISGHTSVYWYQQALGLGLQFLLWYDEGEERNRGNFPPRFSGRQFPNYSSELNVNALELEDSALYLCASSRTGGYQPQHFGDGTRLSIL.

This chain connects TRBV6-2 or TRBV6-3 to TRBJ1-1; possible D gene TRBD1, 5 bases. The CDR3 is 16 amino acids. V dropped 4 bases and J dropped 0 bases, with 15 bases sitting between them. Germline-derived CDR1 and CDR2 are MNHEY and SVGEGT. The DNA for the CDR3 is TGTGCCAGCAGTTCCCCCGAGGGACGTTTGAACACTGAAGCTTTCTTT. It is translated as CASSSPEGRLNTEAFF.

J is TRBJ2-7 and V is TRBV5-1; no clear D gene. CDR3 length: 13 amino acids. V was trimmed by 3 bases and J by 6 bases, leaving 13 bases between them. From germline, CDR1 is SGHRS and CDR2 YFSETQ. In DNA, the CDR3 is TGCGCCAGCAGCTCGAAGATGAGGAGCGAGCAGTACTTC. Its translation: CASSSKMRSEQYF.

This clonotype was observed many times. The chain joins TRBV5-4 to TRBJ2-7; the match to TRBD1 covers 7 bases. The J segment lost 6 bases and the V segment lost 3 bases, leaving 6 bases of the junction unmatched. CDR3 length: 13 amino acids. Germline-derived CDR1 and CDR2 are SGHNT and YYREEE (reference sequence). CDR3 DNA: TGTGCCAGCAGCTCCGGGACAGACTTCGAGCAGTACTTC. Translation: CASSSGTDFEQYF.

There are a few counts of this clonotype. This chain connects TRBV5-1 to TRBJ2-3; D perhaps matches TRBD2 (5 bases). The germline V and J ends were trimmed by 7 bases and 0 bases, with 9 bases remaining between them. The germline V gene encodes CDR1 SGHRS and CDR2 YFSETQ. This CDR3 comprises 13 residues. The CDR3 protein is CASGSGSTDTQYF. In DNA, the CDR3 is TGCGCCAGCGGCTCGGGGAGCACAGATACGCAGTATTTT.

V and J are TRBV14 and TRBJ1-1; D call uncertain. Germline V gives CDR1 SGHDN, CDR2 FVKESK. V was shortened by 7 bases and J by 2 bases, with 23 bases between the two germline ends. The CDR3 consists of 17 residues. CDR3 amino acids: CASTPPRPRDLNTEAFF. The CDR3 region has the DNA TGTGCCAGCACCCCACCCCGCCCCCGGGATTTAAACACTGAAGCTTTCTTT.

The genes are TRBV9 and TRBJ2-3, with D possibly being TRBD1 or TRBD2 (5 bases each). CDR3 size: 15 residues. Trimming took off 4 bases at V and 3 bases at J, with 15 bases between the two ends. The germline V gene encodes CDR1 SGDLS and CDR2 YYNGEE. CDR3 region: CASSPGASPTDTQYF. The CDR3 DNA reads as TGTGCCAGCAGCCCTGGGGCTAGCCCTACAGATACGCAGTATTTT.

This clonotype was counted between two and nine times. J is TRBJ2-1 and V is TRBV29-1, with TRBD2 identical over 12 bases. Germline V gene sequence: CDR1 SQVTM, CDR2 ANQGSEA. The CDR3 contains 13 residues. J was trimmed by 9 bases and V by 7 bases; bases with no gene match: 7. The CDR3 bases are TGCAGCGCCCTAGCGGGAGGGCCTGGTGAGCAGTTCTTC. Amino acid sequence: CSALAGGPGEQFF.

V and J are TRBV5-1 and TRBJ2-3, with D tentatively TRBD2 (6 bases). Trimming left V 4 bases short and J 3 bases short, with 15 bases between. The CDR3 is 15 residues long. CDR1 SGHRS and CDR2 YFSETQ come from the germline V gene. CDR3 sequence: CASSPGRTSTDTQYF. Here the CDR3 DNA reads TGCGCCAGCAGCCCCGGGAGAACCTCGACAGATACGCAGTATTTT.

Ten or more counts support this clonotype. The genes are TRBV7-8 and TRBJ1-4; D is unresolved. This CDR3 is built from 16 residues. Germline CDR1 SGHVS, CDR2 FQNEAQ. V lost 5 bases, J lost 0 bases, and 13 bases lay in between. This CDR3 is CASSPSYGATNEKLFF. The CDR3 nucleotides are TGTGCCAGCAGCCCGTCCTACGGTGCAACTAATGAAAAACTGTTTTTT.